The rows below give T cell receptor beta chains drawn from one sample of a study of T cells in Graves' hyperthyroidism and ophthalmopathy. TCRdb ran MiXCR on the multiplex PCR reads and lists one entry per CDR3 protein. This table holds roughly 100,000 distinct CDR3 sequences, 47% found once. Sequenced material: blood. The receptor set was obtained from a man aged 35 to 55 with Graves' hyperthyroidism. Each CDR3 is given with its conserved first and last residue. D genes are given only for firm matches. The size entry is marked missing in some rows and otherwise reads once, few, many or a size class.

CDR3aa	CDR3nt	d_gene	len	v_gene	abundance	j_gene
CASSEVFGANVLTF	TGCGCCAGCAGTGAAGTGTTTGGGGCCAACGTCCTGACTTTC	NA	14	TRBV10-1	NA	TRBJ2-6
CASSTWQGLGNEKLFF	TGTGCCAGCAGCACATGGCAGGGTCTGGGTAATGAAAAACTGTTTTTT	NA	16	TRBV11-2	many	TRBJ1-4
CASSPNVQRDPQETQYF	TGTGCCAGCAGCCCGAATGTCCAGCGGGACCCCCAAGAGACCCAGTACTTC	TRBD2	17	TRBV11-2	many	TRBJ2-5
CASSPSGYELYF	TGTGCCAGCAGCCCCTCCGGCTACGAGCTGTACTTC	NA	12	TRBV7-6	NA	TRBJ2-7
CSARPPRQGVVIEQYF	TGCAGTGCTAGACCTCCAAGACAGGGGGTAGTTATCGAGCAGTACTTC	TRBD1	16	TRBV20-1	many	TRBJ2-7
CASRRGSGLTF	TGTGCCAGCAGACGGGGCTCTGGGTTAACCTTC	NA	11	TRBV6-6	NA	TRBJ1-2
CASSPGDGAYEQYF	TGCGCCAGCAGCCCCGGGGACGGTGCCTACGAACAGTACTTC	NA	14	TRBV4-3	NA	TRBJ2-7
CASSMGTEAFF	TGTGCCAGTAGTATGGGCACTGAAGCTTTCTTT	NA	11	TRBV19	many	TRBJ1-1
CASSDPGLAGANTQYF	TGTGCCAGCAGTGACCCGGGACTAGCGGGGGCGAATACGCAGTATTTT	TRBD2	16	TRBV2	many	TRBJ2-3
CASSHGTYKETQYF	TGCGCCAGCAGCCACGGGACATACAAAGAGACCCAGTACTTC	NA	14	TRBV5-1	many	TRBJ2-5
CAWSGTQGVVGTQDF	TGTGCCTGGAGTGGGACTCAGGGGGTTGTAGGTACGCAGGATTTT	TRBD1	15	TRBV30	NA	TRBJ2-3
CASRTSGGLNQETQYF	TGTGCCAGCAGGACTAGCGGGGGGCTAAACCAAGAGACCCAGTACTTC	TRBD2	16	TRBV12-3/TRBV12-4	many	TRBJ2-5
CASSVWGEQFF	TGTGCCAGCAGTGTGTGGGGTGAGCAGTTCTTC	NA	11	TRBV6-1	many	TRBJ2-1
CASSESILGNYGYTF	TGCGCCAGCAGTGAGTCGATTCTAGGGAACTATGGCTACACCTTC	NA	15	TRBV10-2	NA	TRBJ1-2
CASSNAGTEFYNSPLHF	TGTGCCAGCAGTAACGCCGGGACAGAGTTCTATAATTCACCCCTCCACTTT	TRBD1	17	TRBV25-1	NA	TRBJ1-6
CASSSTQRSRETQYF	TGTGCCAGTAGCAGCACCCAGCGGTCGCGAGAGACCCAGTACTTC	NA	15	TRBV19	NA	TRBJ2-5
CSSYGGQGYEQYF	TGCAGCAGTTACGGGGGACAGGGCTACGAGCAGTACTTC	TRBD1	13	TRBV20-1	once	TRBJ2-7
CASSPLGLAGGGVSTDTQYF	TGTGCCAGCAGCCCCCTCGGACTAGCGGGGGGAGGGGTTAGCACAGATACGCAGTATTTT	TRBD2	20	TRBV9	NA	TRBJ2-3
CASSEAGNQPQHF	TGTGCCAGCAGTGAAGCTGGTAATCAGCCCCAGCATTTT	NA	13	TRBV6-1	many	TRBJ1-5
CASTGRQGQPQHF	TGTGCCAGCACAGGGCGACAGGGGCAGCCCCAGCATTTT	TRBD1	13	TRBV12-3/TRBV12-4	many	TRBJ1-5
CASSQGRAYEQYF	TGTGCCAGCAGCCAAGGACGGGCCTACGAGCAGTACTTC	NA	13	TRBV11-2	NA	TRBJ2-7
CASSYFGYTEAFF	TGTGCCAGCAGTTACTTCGGATACACTGAAGCTTTCTTT	NA	13	TRBV6-5	once	TRBJ1-1
CAWSSQGASNQPQHF	TGTGCCTGGAGTTCCCAGGGGGCGAGCAATCAGCCCCAGCATTTT	TRBD1	15	TRBV11-2	NA	TRBJ1-5
CASSLGQRMNTEAFF	TGTGCCAGCAGCTTAGGACAGAGGATGAACACTGAAGCTTTCTTT	NA	15	TRBV7-2	NA	TRBJ1-1
CASSFNEQFF	TGTGCCAGCAGCTTCAATGAGCAGTTCTTC	NA	10	TRBV7-9	many	TRBJ2-1
CASSNRWAGELFF	TGTGCCAGTAGTAACCGTTGGGCCGGGGAGCTGTTTTTT	NA	13	TRBV19	many	TRBJ2-2
CASGGSLGTEAFF	TGTGCCAGCGGCGGCTCCCTGGGCACTGAAGCTTTCTTT	NA	13	TRBV5-5	many	TRBJ1-1
CASRKAGWAYEQYF	TGTGCCAGCAGGAAAGCGGGCTGGGCCTACGAGCAGTACTTC	NA	14	TRBV7-8	many	TRBJ2-7
CASSPQQGMLAWSGELFF	TGTGCCAGCTCACCACAGCAGGGGATGCTAGCTTGGTCCGGGGAGCTGTTTTTT	NA	18	TRBV18	NA	TRBJ2-2
CASKDRKVQPQHF	TGTGCCAGTAAGGACAGAAAGGTTCAGCCCCAGCATTTT	NA	13	TRBV19	many	TRBJ1-5
CASNLLGQGYNSPLHF	TGTGCCAGCAATCTCTTAGGACAGGGCTATAATTCACCCCTCCACTTT	TRBD1	16	TRBV28	many	TRBJ1-6
CASSEDLGMRETQYF	TGTGCCAGCAGCGAGGACTTGGGGATGAGGGAGACCCAGTACTTC	NA	15	TRBV9	NA	TRBJ2-5
CASTKVRDGYTF	TGTGCCAGCACCAAGGTCAGGGACGGCTACACCTTC	NA	12	TRBV9	many	TRBJ1-2
CAISLTSGGNTGELFF	TGTGCCATCAGCCTTACTAGCGGGGGTAACACCGGGGAGCTGTTTTTT	TRBD2	16	TRBV10-3	many	TRBJ2-2
CASSFGDSDTQYF	TGCGCCAGCAGCTTTGGGGATTCAGATACGCAGTATTTT	NA	13	TRBV5-1	many	TRBJ2-3
CASSMSQTYEQYF	TGTGCCAGCAGCATGTCTCAGACCTACGAGCAGTACTTC	NA	13	TRBV7-9	many	TRBJ2-7
CASSGTGGEQETQYF	TGCGCCAGCAGCGGAACAGGGGGGGAGCAAGAGACCCAGTACTTC	NA	15	TRBV5-1	few	TRBJ2-5
CATPRWDSKETQYF	TGTGCCACACCCCGCTGGGACTCTAAAGAGACCCAGTACTTC	NA	14	TRBV15	NA	TRBJ2-5